This entry lists 15 T cell receptor beta chains sequenced from one sample in a study of shared clonotypes between healthy human individuals. Libraries were prepared by immunoSEQ multiplex PCR; TCRdb keeps only in-frame clonotypes and omits some of them. The sample records 2 million to 2.5 million clones, over 90% being singletons. The sequenced material came from naive CD4+ T cells from PBMCs. Subset indicated: CD45RA+ positively selected. Every receptor here comes from a man aged 18 to 29 in good health. Some clones in this sample may be carry-over from other donors' samples.

The J gene is TRBJ2-3, the V gene TRBV5-1; TRBD2 agrees at 10 bases. Germline V gene sequence: CDR1 SGHRS, CDR2 YFSETQ. Trimming at V came to 0 bases and at J to 7 bases, leaving 5 bases not matched to a gene. CDR3 length: 15 residues. CDR3 amino acids: CASSLVASGSNTQYF. The CDR3 region has the DNA TGCGCCAGCAGCTTGGTAGCTAGCGGGAGTAATACGCAGTATTTT.

The chain has TRBV18 and TRBJ1-4, with D unresolved. Germline values: CDR1 KGHSH, CDR2 LQKENI. With 2 bases removed from V and 8 bases from J, the gap between germline ends came to 9 bases. The CDR3 covers 13 residues. CDR3 DNA: TGTGCCAGCTCACCAGCCCTAGACGAAAAACTGTTTTTT. It codes for CASSPALDEKLFF.

This sequence joins TRBV11-2 and TRBJ1-2; no reliable D call. Trimming removed 5 bases from V and 0 bases from J, with 4 bases in between. This CDR3 spans 12 amino acids. In germline, CDR1 is SGHAT, CDR2 FQNNGV. The CDR3 region has the DNA TGTGCCAGCAGCGTTTCTAACTATGGCTACACCTTC. This codes for CASSVSNYGYTF.

V and J are TRBV28 and TRBJ2-1; TRBD2 matches at 14 bases. J gave up 4 bases and V 4 bases, and 12 bases lay outside the gene matches. The germline V gene encodes CDR1 MDHEN and CDR2 SYDVKM. The CDR3 loop spans 19 amino acids. CDR3 in DNA: TGTGCCAGCAGTTCCTTTGGGGGGACTAGCGGGAGTGGGTACAATGAGCAGTTCTTC. Protein product: CASSSFGGTSGSGYNEQFF.

The chain has TRBV28 and TRBJ2-3; TRBD1 agrees at 8 bases. V was clipped by 10 bases and J by 0 bases; unmatched bases: 6. The CDR3 totals 14 residues. Germline loops: CDR1 MDHEN, CDR2 SYDVKM. CDR3: CAIAGTGSTDTQYF. CDR3 nucleotides: TGTGCCATAGCCGGGACAGGAAGCACAGATACGCAGTATTTT.

As to this clone: Distinct nucleotide sequences in the sample also encode this CDR3. This chain connects TRBV7-2 to TRBJ2-3; 12 bases map to TRBD2. There are 15 residues in the CDR3. The germline gives CDR1 SGHTA, CDR2 FQGNSA. V shed 4 bases, J shed 6 bases, and the junction held 5 bases outside the gene matches. CDR3 amino acids: CASSSRLAGVDTQYF. In nucleotides, the CDR3 is TGTGCCAGCAGCTCCCGACTAGCGGGAGTCGATACGCAGTATTTT.

The chain employs TRBV28 and TRBJ2-3; TRBD1 matches 8 bases. The V gene's germline CDR1 is MDHEN and CDR2 SYDVKM. CDR3 size: 14 residues. The V and J ends lost 10 bases and 4 bases, in that order; junction bases with no gene match: 10. CDR3 amino acids: CAIRPGGSADTQYF. CDR3 DNA: TGTGCCATCCGGCCAGGGGGCTCGGCAGATACGCAGTATTTT.

The chain has TRBV7-3 and TRBJ2-2, with D unresolved. Trimming shortened V by 5 bases and J by 7 bases, and 8 bases separated the two germline ends. Germline V gene sequence: CDR1 SGHTA, CDR2 FQGTGA. The CDR3 is 12 amino acids. CDR3 coding DNA: TGTGCCAGCAGCGGCCCGAGCGGGGAGCTGTTTTTT. Translating gives CASSGPSGELFF. The variable domain in full, with the rest retrieved from reference TRBV7-3 and TRBJ2-2, is GAGVSQTPSNKVTEKGKYVELRCDPISGHTALYWYRQSLGQGPEFLIYFQGTGAADDSGLPNDRFFAVRPEGSVSTLKIQRTERGDSAVYLCASSGPSGELFFGEGSRLTVL.

The chain has TRBV30 and TRBJ2-7, with 8 bases lining up with TRBD1. The V gene end was trimmed by 0 bases and the J gene end by 5 bases; junction bases not matched to a gene: 9. Germline CDR1 reads GTSNPN; CDR2 reads SVGIG (reference sequence). The CDR3 spans 15 residues. CDR3: CAWSVKARGLDEQYF. In DNA, the CDR3 is TGTGCCTGGAGTGTTAAAGCCAGGGGGCTCGACGAGCAGTACTTC.

The chain is built from TRBV6-5 and TRBJ2-7; TRBD1 aligns across 8 bases. Losses at the gene ends were 3 bases for V and 0 bases for J; bases not matched to a gene: 7. The V gene's germline CDR1 is MNHEY and CDR2 SVGAGI. The CDR3 runs to 16 residues. Written as DNA, the CDR3 is TGTGCCAGCAGTTATTACGCAGGGGGCGCCTCCTACGAGCAGTACTTC. Amino acid sequence: CASSYYAGGASYEQYF.

This chain connects TRBV7-3 to TRBJ1-4, with unresolved D. Germline V lookup: CDR1 SGHTA, CDR2 FQGTGA. V lost 6 bases and J lost 7, with 18 bases in between. The CDR3 extends over 15 amino acids. This chain's CDR3 is CASSFKKGFGEKLFF. For the CDR3, the DNA is TGTGCCAGCAGTTTTAAGAAGGGCTTTGGTGAAAAACTGTTTTTT.

V usage is TRBV27 and J usage is TRBJ2-1; 11 bases fit TRBD2. Looked up from germline, CDR1 is MNHEY and CDR2 is SMNVEV (reference sequence). The length of the CDR3 is 16 residues. Trimming cost V 6 bases and J 1 base; bases outside gene matches: 5. CDR3 sequence (DNA): TGTGCCAGCAGCTCGACTAGCGGGATTTCCTACAATGAGCAGTTCTTC. Translating it yields CASSSTSGISYNEQFF.

This chain joins TRBV28 and TRBJ2-3, with 7 bases aligning to TRBD2. This CDR3 is 14 amino acids long. After removal of 6 bases from V and 1 base from J, the junction contained 4 bases not matched to a gene. Germline loops: CDR1 MDHEN, CDR2 SYDVKM. CDR3 sequence: CASRPGRRTDTQYF. CDR3 sequence (DNA): TGTGCCAGCAGACCCGGGAGGCGCACAGATACGCAGTATTTT.

This chain uses TRBV5-1 with TRBJ2-7; possibly TRBD2 for D (7 bases). CDR3 length: 14 residues. The V end lost 6 bases, the J end lost 7 bases, and 20 bases lay between the germline ends. Per the germline V gene, CDR1 is SGHRS and CDR2 is YFSETQ. In DNA, the CDR3 is TGCGCCAGCACCCCAGGGGCGGGAGAGGGGGAGCAGTACTTC. Encoded protein: CASTPGAGEGEQYF.

This chain joins TRBV5-4 and TRBJ1-4; the D gene is possibly TRBD1 (5 bases). The ends were cut back, 1 base at V and 8 bases at J, with 12 bases in the middle. This CDR3 spans 14 amino acids. Per the germline V gene, CDR1 is SGHNT and CDR2 is YYREEE (reference sequence). CDR3 loop: CASSLFGGTEKLFF. The CDR3 DNA reads TGTGCCAGCAGCTTGTTCGGGGGGACCGAAAAACTGTTTTTT.